This T cell receptor beta chain emerged from a study of cytomegalovirus exposure and HLA in healthy donors. Study-wide points: With high specificity and sensitivity, the classifier reportedly diagnosed cytomegalovirus status.

The protocol was immunoSEQ multiplex PCR, while the TCRdb copy is restricted to in-frame clones and leaves out a portion. This sample has over 85,000 clones, with roughly 89% found just once. The CDR3 consists of 16 residues. J was trimmed by 8 bases and V by 0 bases; bases with no gene match: 5. Details on this clone: The antigen is undetermined.

The receptor comes from a young woman in good health and CMV-seronegative. The specimen was PBMCs. This chain joins TRBV6-7 and TRBJ2-1; 12 bases align to TRBD2. TRBV6-7 counts as an open reading frame of uncertain function. DNA of the CDR3: TGTGCCAGCAGTTACTCGACTAGCGGGAGTATAGATGAGCAGTTCTTC. This encodes CASSYSTSGSIDEQFF.